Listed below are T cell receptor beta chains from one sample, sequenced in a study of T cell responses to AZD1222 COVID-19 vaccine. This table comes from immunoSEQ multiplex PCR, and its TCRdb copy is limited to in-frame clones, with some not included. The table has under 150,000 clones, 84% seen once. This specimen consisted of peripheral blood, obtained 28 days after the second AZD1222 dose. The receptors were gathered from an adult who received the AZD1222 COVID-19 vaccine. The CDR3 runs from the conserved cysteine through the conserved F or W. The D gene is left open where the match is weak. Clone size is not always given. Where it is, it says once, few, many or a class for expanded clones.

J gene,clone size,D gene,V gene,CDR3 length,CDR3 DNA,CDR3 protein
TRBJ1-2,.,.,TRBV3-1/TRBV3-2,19,TGTGCCAGCAGCCAAGATCACACAGGGCTAACACTCCCGGACTATGGCTACACCTTC,CASSQDHTGLTLPDYGYTF
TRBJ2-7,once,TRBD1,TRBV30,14,TGTGCCTGGAAGCGAGCAGGGGGATTCGACGAGCAGTACTTC,CAWKRAGGFDEQYF
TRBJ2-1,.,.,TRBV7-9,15,TGTGCCAGCAGCTTAGCGGTCGACGCGTACAATGAGCAGTTCTTC,CASSLAVDAYNEQFF
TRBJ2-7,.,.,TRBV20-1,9,TGCAGTGCTAGTGGACGCGCCAACTTC,CSASGRANF
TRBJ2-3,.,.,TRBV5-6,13,TGTGCCAGCAGCTTGTCCGGAGTAGATACGCAGTATTTT,CASSLSGVDTQYF
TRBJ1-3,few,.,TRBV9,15,TGTGCCAGCAGCGTAGGTACAGTCTCTGGAAACACCATATATTTT,CASSVGTVSGNTIYF
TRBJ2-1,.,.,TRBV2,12,TGTGCCAGGGGAGGGACAGCTTATGAGCAGTTCTTC,CARGGTAYEQFF
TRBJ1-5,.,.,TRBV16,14,TGTGCCAGCAGCCAATCGGCGGCGGCCAGCACCCAGCATTTT,CASSQSAAASTQHF
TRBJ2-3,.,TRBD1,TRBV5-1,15,TGCGCCAGCAGCTTGGGGGGACAGGGAGGAGATACGCAGTATTTT,CASSLGGQGGDTQYF
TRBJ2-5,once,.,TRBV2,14,TGTGCCAGCAGTGAAGGCTTTTGGGGAGAGACCCAGTACTTC,CASSEGFWGETQYF
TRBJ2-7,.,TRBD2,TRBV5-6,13,TGTGCCAGCAGCTTACTAGCGGATTACGAGCAGTACTTC,CASSLLADYEQYF
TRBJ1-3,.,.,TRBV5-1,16,TGCGCCAGCAGCTTGGCACCACGGTTATCTGGAAACACCATATATTTT,CASSLAPRLSGNTIYF
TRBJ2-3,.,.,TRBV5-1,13,TGCGCCAGCAGCTTGGAGAGCACAGATACGCAGTATTTT,CASSLESTDTQYF
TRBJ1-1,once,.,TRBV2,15,TGTGCCAGCAGTCCCGGGGGTCAGGCGAACACTGAAGCTTTCTTT,CASSPGGQANTEAFF
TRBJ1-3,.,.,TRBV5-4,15,TGTGCCAGCAGCCTTCAGGGAGACTCTGGAAACACCATATATTTT,CASSLQGDSGNTIYF
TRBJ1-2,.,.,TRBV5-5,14,TGTGCCACCAAACTGGGTTACCCAAGCTCTGGCTACACCTTC,CATKLGYPSSGYTF
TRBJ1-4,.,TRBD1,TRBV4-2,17,TGTGCCAGCAGCCAACCCGGACAGGGTATCACTAATGAAAAACTGTTTTTT,CASSQPGQGITNEKLFF
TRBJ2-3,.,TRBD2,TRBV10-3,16,TGTGCCATCAGTGATAGCGGGGGCACTAGCACAGATACGCAGTATTTT,CAISDSGGTSTDTQYF
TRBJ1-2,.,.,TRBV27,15,TGTGCCAGCAGTTTAAGCCGGAATTATAACTATGGCTACACCTTC,CASSLSRNYNYGYTF
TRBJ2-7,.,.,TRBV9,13,TGTGCCAGCAGCGTAACAGGGCCGGACGAGCAGTACTTC,CASSVTGPDEQYF
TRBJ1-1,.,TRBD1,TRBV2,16,TGTGCCAGCAGTGAAAGGGACAGGGTCAGGGACACTGAAGCTTTCTTT,CASSERDRVRDTEAFF
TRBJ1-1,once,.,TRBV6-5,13,TGTGCCAGCAGTTACGATGGGGACACTGAAGCTTTCTTT,CASSYDGDTEAFF
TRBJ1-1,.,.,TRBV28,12,TGTGCCAGCAGTTTAGGGTCCAGCGAAGCTTTCTTT,CASSLGSSEAFF
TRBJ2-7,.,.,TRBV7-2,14,TGTGCCAGCAGCTCACTCGGGGAAATGGGCGAGCAGTACTTC,CASSSLGEMGEQYF
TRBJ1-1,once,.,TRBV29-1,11,TGCAGCGTTGTCCGAGTCACTGAAGCTTTCTTT,CSVVRVTEAFF
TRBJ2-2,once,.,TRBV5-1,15,TGCGCCAGCAGCTCCCAAGGGGGAAACACCGGGGAGCTGTTTTTT,CASSSQGGNTGELFF
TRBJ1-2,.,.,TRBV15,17,TGTGCCACCAGCAGCTCCCGCTCAACAGAATCTAACTATGGCTACACCTTC,CATSSSRSTESNYGYTF
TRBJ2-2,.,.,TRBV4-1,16,TGCGCCAGCAGCCAAGGGGAGGGGGGACACACCGGGGAGCTGTTTTTT,CASSQGEGGHTGELFF
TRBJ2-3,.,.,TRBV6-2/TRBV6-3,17,TGTGCCAGCAGTTACTCCTTCGAGGCAGGAGTATGGGATACGCAGTATTTT,CASSYSFEAGVWDTQYF
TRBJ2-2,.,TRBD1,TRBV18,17,TGTGCCAGCTCACCATACTCCGGGACAGGGGGCTTCGGGGAGCTGTTTTTT,CASSPYSGTGGFGELFF
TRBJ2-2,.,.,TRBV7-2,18,TGTGCCAGCAGCTCCAACTACCGCTCCGGATCTAACACCGGGGAGCTGTTTTTT,CASSSNYRSGSNTGELFF
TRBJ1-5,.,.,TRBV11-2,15,TGTGCCAGCAGCCGGAACGATGGGGTAAATCAGCCCCAGCATTTT,CASSRNDGVNQPQHF
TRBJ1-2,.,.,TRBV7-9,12,TGTGCCAGCAGCCCCGCTAACTATGGCTACACCTTC,CASSPANYGYTF
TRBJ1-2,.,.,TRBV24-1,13,TGTGCCACCAGTGCGGTTCATTTTGGTGGCTACACCTTC,CATSAVHFGGYTF
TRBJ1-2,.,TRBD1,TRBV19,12,TGTGCCAGTAGTAAGGGGGCTTATGGCTACACCTTC,CASSKGAYGYTF
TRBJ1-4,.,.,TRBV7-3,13,TGTGCCAGCAGCGGGGTACCCGGTGAAAAACTGTTTTTT,CASSGVPGEKLFF
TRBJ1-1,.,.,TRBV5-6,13,TGTGCCAGCAGCTTTGGTAGGGTCACTGAAGCTTTCTTT,CASSFGRVTEAFF
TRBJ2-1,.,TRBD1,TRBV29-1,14,TGCAGCGTCAACAGGGGCAGCTCCTACAATGAGCAGTTCTTC,CSVNRGSSYNEQFF
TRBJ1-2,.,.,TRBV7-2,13,TGTGCCAGCAGCTTAGAGACAGTATATGGCTACACCTTC,CASSLETVYGYTF
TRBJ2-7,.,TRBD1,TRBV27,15,TGTGCCAGCAGTTTATCGGGGACAGCCTCCTACGAGCAGTACTTC,CASSLSGTASYEQYF
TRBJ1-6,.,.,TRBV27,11,TGTGCCAGCCGCTTGGGGGGCACCCTCCACTTT,CASRLGGTLHF
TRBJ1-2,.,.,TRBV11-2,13,TGTGCCAGCAGCTTCAGACAGTTTTATGGCTACACCTTC,CASSFRQFYGYTF
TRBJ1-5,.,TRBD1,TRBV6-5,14,TGTGCCAGCAGTATCGGACAGGGCAATCAGCCCCAGCATTTT,CASSIGQGNQPQHF
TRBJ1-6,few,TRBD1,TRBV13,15,TGTGCCAGCAGCTCGAAGACAGGGGATAATTCACCCCTCCACTTT,CASSSKTGDNSPLHF
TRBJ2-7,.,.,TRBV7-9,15,TGTGCCAGCAGCTCGGGTTCAGGGGAGATCTACGAGCAGTACTTC,CASSSGSGEIYEQYF
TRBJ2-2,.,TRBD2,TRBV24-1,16,TGTGCCACCAGTGATCGGACTAGCGGGGGCACCGGGGAGCTGTTTTTT,CATSDRTSGGTGELFF
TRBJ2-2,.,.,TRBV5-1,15,TGCGCCAGCAGCCCCGGGGGAATAGACACCGGGGAGCTGTTTTTT,CASSPGGIDTGELFF